The 6 T cell receptor beta chains listed next were all sequenced from one sample in a study of OX40 agonist ivuxolimab in advanced cancers. The table came from immunoSEQ multiplex PCR; TCRdb's copy has only in-frame clones and leaves some out. The sample holds around 25,000 clones, more than 80% seen once. Sequencing used CD4+ or CD8+ T cells sorted from blood, obtained in a trial of the OX40 agonist ivuxolimab. These TCRs come from an adult with an advanced solid tumor such as melanoma, head and neck, liver or kidney cancer.

Note on this clone: One end of the junction does not line up with germline, which may come from a read error. The chain couples TRBV11-2 to TRBJ2-6; D tentatively fits TRBD1 or TRBD2 (5 bases each). CDR3 length: 14 residues. Per the germline V gene, CDR1 is SGHAT and CDR2 is FQNNGV. The CDR3 sequence is CASSSLRGVNVLTF. CDR3 DNA: TGTGCCAGCAGCTCATTGAGAGGGGTCAACGTCCTGACTTTC.

This sequence joins TRBV9 and TRBJ2-5, with unresolved D. The germline CDR1 and CDR2 sequences are SGDLS and YYNGEE. The CDR3 is made up of 14 amino acids. Trimming cost V 0 bases and J 2 bases, with 8 bases left between them. The CDR3 protein is CASSVGSRQETQYF. CDR3 nucleotide sequence: TGTGCCAGCAGCGTAGGAAGCAGACAAGAGACCCAGTACTTC.

This chain links TRBV5-1 with TRBJ2-7; possible D gene TRBD1, 6 bases. Per the germline V gene, CDR1 is SGHRS and CDR2 is YFSETQ. CDR3 length equals 14 residues. Trimming removed 4 bases from V and 2 bases from J, with 13 bases in between. The CDR3 DNA follows: TGCGCCAGCAGCGTGACAGGAGATACCTACGAGCAGTACTTC. It is translated as CASSVTGDTYEQYF.

V usage is TRBV7-9 and J usage is TRBJ1-2; the D is unclear. The germline V gene has CDR1 SEHNR and CDR2 FQNEAQ (reference sequence). The CDR3 covers 12 residues. The V end lost 1 base, the J end lost 9 bases, and 9 bases lay between the germline ends. CDR3 amino acids: CASSLDPGSYTF. Here the CDR3 DNA reads TGTGCCAGCAGCTTAGATCCGGGGAGCTACACCTTC.

A remark on this clone: The junction shows a germline mismatch at one end, possibly a read error. This chain connects TRBV5-6 to TRBJ1-1; 7 bases are a match to TRBD1. The CDR3 runs to 11 residues. In germline, CDR1 is SGHDT, CDR2 YYEEEE. The CDR3 nucleotides read TGTGCCAGCAGCCCGGGGACAGTTGATGAGTTT. Amino acid sequence: CASSPGTVDEF.

This clone has only one observation. The chain couples TRBV11-2 to TRBJ2-5; D is possibly TRBD1 (6 bases). Germline V gene lookup returns CDR1 SGHAT and CDR2 FQNNGV. CDR3 length equals 14 residues. The ends were cut back, 5 bases at V and 0 bases at J, with 10 bases in the middle. The CDR3, as DNA: TGTGCCAGCAGCGTTACAGGGAACCAAGAGACCCAGTACTTC. Translated, it gives CASSVTGNQETQYF.